This T cell receptor beta chain was identified in a study of blood T cells in healthy people across ages. Study-wide points: Significant beta diversity loss was already apparent by age around 36, declining roughly linearly. Donors of long life had a larger count of naive CD4+ cells and greater diversity than aged donors. Estimates of diversity drawn from one million T cells were considered underestimates. With naive T cell percentage, TCR beta diversity showed a strong correlation.

A note on this clonotype: Its antigen is currently unknown.

Germline V gene lookup returns CDR1 MNHEY and CDR2 SVGEGT. V was clipped by 2 bases and J by 11 bases; unmatched bases: 4. This CDR3 has 13 residues. Primers used in a second PCR of roughly 6 to 12 cycles were a sample-barcoded 5' primer and a J-beta primer mix. TCRdb analysed the 5' RACE reads with MiXCR anew, one entry per CDR3 protein. The sample contains 780,000 or so distinct CDR3 sequences, approximately 53% of which appear only once. V usage is TRBV6-2 or TRBV6-3 and J usage is TRBJ1-1, with 11 positions matching TRBD1. The origin of this receptor is a man between 40 and 49 years old in good health. The sample taken for sequencing was blood. The CDR3 DNA reads as TGTGCCAGCAGTTACGGGGGACAGGGGGACGCTTTCTTT. Its translation: CASSYGGQGDAFF.